The TCR beta chain under discussion was sequenced for a study of OX40 agonist ivuxolimab in advanced cancers. The overall study: The study treated patients with ivuxolimab, an agonistic anti-OX40 (CD134) antibody. The dose of intravenous ivuxolimab that patients received every 2 weeks ranged from 0.01 to 10 mg/kg.

Comments on this clone: Its antigen is undetermined.

Study results and limitations: Determination of antigen specificity was not performed for the expanded peripheral T cells. Circulating CD4+ and CD8+ T cells showed clonal expansion by week 6 at 0.1 to 3.0 mg/kg.

V was shortened by 6 bases and J by 0 bases, with 7 bases between the two germline ends. This CDR3 has 13 residues. Germline V gives CDR1 SGDLS, CDR2 YYNGEE. The repertoire was sequenced with immunoSEQ multiplex PCR; TCRdb's copy has only in-frame clones and lacks some. The data contain about 34,000 clones, around 84% of them singletons. This receptor was obtained from an adult with an advanced solid tumor such as melanoma, head and neck, liver or kidney cancer. This material consisted of CD4+ or CD8+ T cells sorted from blood, taken in a trial of the OX40 agonist ivuxolimab. This chain joins TRBV9 and TRBJ2-4; D uncertain. The CDR3, as DNA: TGTGCCAGCATCGGGTTAGCCAAAAACATTCAGTACTTC. Its translation is CASIGLAKNIQYF. Full variable domain (outside the CDR3, taken from reference TRBV9 and TRBJ2-4): DSGVTQTPKHLITATGQRVTLRCSPRSGDLSVYWYQQSLDQGLQFLIQYYNGEERAKGNILERFSAQQFPDLHSELNLSSLELGDSALYFCASIGLAKNIQYFGAGTRLSVL.